This note documents a single T cell receptor beta chain sequence. Its cognate antigen has yet to be identified. Within one base of it there is no much larger clone, and no base qualities were kept. CD8 naive samples were obtained by positive selection for CCR7 among CD45RO-negative cells, yielding a CD45RA+CCR7+ population from which TemRA cells were excluded. The donors were healthy, HIV-negative adults with no recently reported acute infections or vaccinations. All donors were Caucasian adults living in Nashville, Tennessee, USA. Blood was obtained by leukapheresis, after which PBMCs were separated by Ficoll-Histopaque density gradient centrifugation and cryopreserved in liquid nitrogen vapor phase. Analytical flow cytometry was used to check the purity and quantity of every magnetically sorted T cell population. Genomic DNA was isolated from every sorted fraction and measured by UV absorbance on a Nanodrop 2000c.

This record comes from a study of shared clonotypes between healthy human individuals (dated by TCRdb to about 2020). Broadly, across the study: The cohort included a few men and two women between 18 and 49 years of age. For each donor, three plates each were used for CD4 naive and CD4 memory, two plates were used for CD8 naive, and one plate was used for CD8 memory. The study deeply sequenced blood TCR repertoires of about 5 healthy adults to estimate repertoire size and the extent of clonotype sharing between individuals. To increase sequencing depth and limit assay-specific biases, TCR repertoire library preparation and sequencing were carried out by different laboratories using diverse techniques. Between about 0.85 and 10 billion PBMCs per donor were obtained by leukapheresis. Study-wide conclusions, independent of this receptor: Because the study included a small number of donors, the genetic and exposure-history diversity represented was limited. Sampling was restricted to blood, and TCR repertoires in tissues likely differ from the TCR repertoires found in blood. About 5% of naive CD4, around 4% of naive CD8, approximately 2% of memory CD4, and approximately 0.39% of memory CD8 clonotypes were shared across a few donors. Larger estimated clonotype richness was generally found for naive subsets than for memory subsets. Higher generation probabilities were observed for clonotypes shared by all four sorted-subset donors than for non-shared clonotypes. Rarefaction of sorted-subset datasets indicated incomplete sequencing despite the large sequencing depth. Pairwise subsampling indicated that sequencing depth was expected to affect the degree of clonotype sharing among donors.

TCR CDR3 regions were amplified from genomic DNA by multiplex PCR using the deep immunoSEQ assay. Genomic DNA extracted from each cell subset was distributed evenly over all wells of several immunoSEQ 96-well plates, and each plate served as one replicate. For sorted subsets, about 200 ng genomic DNA, equal to 30,000 or so T cell genomes, was loaded into each replicate PCR. Purified libraries were quantified with a Qubit 3.0 fluorometer, sized on a Bioanalyzer 2100, and re-quantified with the KAPA Library Quantification kit. Each immunoSEQ 96-well plate was sequenced on its own single-read 150-cycle Illumina NextSeq 550 flow cell. Under the source paper's analysis protocol: Because the immunoSEQ output held only junctional sequences and lacked quality scores, the filtering could not match the filtering applied to full-length reads. To assign V/J genes and CDR3, sequences were annotated against IMGT germline references using PyIR, a Python wrapper for IgBLAST v1.9. Reads with weak V/J assignments (E-value above 1e-6), missing CDR3, stop codons, out-of-frame junctions, or ambiguous translated residues were removed. V3J clonotypes were defined by identical inferred V gene, J gene, and CDR3 amino acid sequence. Percentage overlap between repertoires was computed as shared unique clonotypes divided by the size of the smaller repertoire. Three approaches were used to assess repertoire richness: RTK rarefaction, the Chao1 estimator, and Recon v2.1 estimates of unobserved clonotypes. Generation probabilities for all TCRbeta clonotypes obtained by the gDNA method from a handful of donors were computed using OLGA. TCRdb obtained this table from immuneACCESS and retained in-frame rearrangements with V and J assigned. These tables miss some clones; where compared with another copy, unresolved V genes account for less than half of the shortfall, and the remainder is unexplained. V and J calls plus clone size are reproduced from that table; the DNA served to infer D and trimming. The sample records some 580,000 clones, roughly 98% of which are singletons. The ten largest clones capture 0.3% of the sample.

The germline V gene gives CDR1 as MNHEY and CDR2 as SVGAGI. At the junction V is shortened by 0 bases and J by 2 bases; bases outside the gene matches: 3. The CDR3 holds 15 amino acids from the cysteine to the phenylalanine. The CDR3 DNA has 45 bases and is translated from base 1. The sequence came from a man aged 30-40 years in good health. Source material: naive CD8+ T cells sorted from blood. This specimen's cell subset or site label, interpreted: CD45RA+CCR7+. Rearrangement joined TRBV6-5 to TRBJ2-5, and 7 bases in between align with TRBD1. The CDR3 amino acid sequence is: CASSYSTGVQETQYF. The sequence in DNA is TGTGCCAGCAGTTACTCTACAGGGGTACAAGAGACCCAGTACTTC.